A single sample gave rise to the 10 T cell receptor beta chains below, sequenced in a study of shared clonotypes between healthy human individuals. Sequencing was performed with immunoSEQ multiplex PCR; in TCRdb, only in-frame clones are kept and a portion is missing. The data contain 400,000 or so clones, approximately 97% of them singletons. Sequencing was carried out using memory CD8+ T cells sorted from blood. The subset: CD45RO+ cells pooled with CCR7-negative TemRA cells. The receptors shown here come from a man aged 25 to 40 in good health.

A word on this clone: The sample holds other DNA sequences that translate to the same CDR3. This chain connects TRBV6-1 to TRBJ2-7; 8 positions match TRBD1. V lost 5 bases, J lost 2 bases, and 2 bases stayed unmatched. The CDR3 is made up of 13 amino acids. In germline, CDR1 is MNHNS, CDR2 SASEGT. The CDR3 coding sequence is TGTGCCAGCAGTCGGGACAGGCCCTACGAGCAGTACTTC. Translated: CASSRDRPYEQYF.

J is TRBJ2-7 and V is TRBV7-2; weak D call: TRBD2 (6 bases). CDR1 SGHTA and CDR2 FQGNSA come from the germline V gene. V lost 5 bases to trimming and J lost 2 bases, with 13 bases between them. This CDR3 contains 14 residues. CDR3 residues: CASSLGLRAYEQYF. CDR3 DNA: TGTGCCAGCAGCCTCGGACTACGAGCCTACGAGCAGTACTTC.

This clone has a single count. The V and J genes are TRBV29-1 and TRBJ2-4; 7 bases align to TRBD2. J was trimmed by 3 bases and V by 3 bases; bases with no gene match: 14. The CDR3 has 17 amino acids. The germline CDR1 and CDR2 sequences are SQVTM and ANQGSEA. CDR3 nucleotide sequence: TGCAGCGTTGAGGGGCTAGCGGAGGGCGTGGACAAAAACATTCAGTACTTC. Translated, it gives CSVEGLAEGVDKNIQYF.

This chain links TRBV6-1 with TRBJ2-1; 8 bases map to TRBD1. The CDR3 is made up of 15 amino acids. J lost 0 bases, V lost 8 bases, and 6 bases had no gene match. Germline V gene lookup returns CDR1 MNHNS and CDR2 SASEGT. The CDR3 sequence: CASQFTGGSYNEQFF. The CDR3 DNA sequence: TGTGCCAGCCAATTTACAGGGGGCTCCTACAATGAGCAGTTCTTC.

The V and J genes are TRBV10-3 and TRBJ1-2, with 12 bases lining up with TRBD1. Germline values: CDR1 ENHRY, CDR2 SYGVKD. The CDR3 runs to 17 residues. V trimming: 4 bases; J trimming: 5 bases; junction bases outside the gene matches: 11. The CDR3 coding sequence is TGTGCCATCAGTGCCTCACGGGACAGGGGGCCTTTTTATGGCTACACCTTC. Translating gives CAISASRDRGPFYGYTF.

This clone was picked up one time. V gene TRBV7-6 combines with J gene TRBJ2-7; the match to TRBD1 covers 9 bases. The J segment lost 3 bases and the V segment lost 5 bases, leaving 11 bases of the junction unmatched. Germline V gene data show CDR1 as SGHVS and CDR2 as FNYEAQ. This CDR3 is 16 amino acids long. CDR3 DNA: TGTGCCAGCAGCCAGAATCCGGGACAGGGAATCTACGAGCAGTACTTC. Translating it yields CASSQNPGQGIYEQYF.

The J gene is TRBJ2-5, the V gene TRBV7-9, with 7 bases that match TRBD2. This CDR3 spans 15 amino acids. V dropped 1 base and J dropped 1; count of bases not matched to a gene: 3. Per germline, CDR1 SEHNR and CDR2 FQNEAQ (reference sequence). The CDR3, as DNA: TGTGCCAGCAGCTTAGAGGGACTACTCCAAGAGACCCAGTACTTC. It encodes CASSLEGLLQETQYF.

The CDR3 loop reads CASSTGTSGYNEQFF. In DNA form, the CDR3 reads TGTGCCAGCAGCACCGGGACTAGCGGCTACAATGAGCAGTTCTTC. V and J are TRBV5-4 and TRBJ2-1; 11 bases agree with TRBD2. Germline V gene sequence: CDR1 SGHNT, CDR2 YYREEE (reference sequence). V shed 4 bases and J 3 bases; nucleotides not matched to a gene: 3. The CDR3 loop spans 15 amino acids. The entire variable domain, with the rest obtained from reference TRBV5-4 and TRBJ2-1, is as follows: ETGVTQSPTHLIKTRGQQVTLRCSSQSGHNTVSWYQQALGQGPQFIFQYYREEENGRGNFPPRFSGLQFPNYSSELNVNALELDDSALYLCASSTGTSGYNEQFFGPGTRLTVL.

This chain uses TRBV5-4 with TRBJ1-2, with a weak D call TRBD1 (6 bases). Germline V gene lookup returns CDR1 SGHNT and CDR2 YYREEE (reference sequence). The CDR3 has 17 residues. The V and J ends lost 0 bases and 4 bases respectively, with 19 bases between them. The CDR3 sequence: CASSLGGPRQRSYGYTF. The CDR3 DNA is TGTGCCAGCAGCTTGGGGGGGCCGAGACAGAGGTCCTATGGCTACACCTTC.

This chain's CDR3 is CASSLGLARTDTQYF. In DNA, the CDR3 is TGCGCCAGCAGCTTGGGACTAGCACGCACAGATACGCAGTATTTT. V and J are TRBV5-1 and TRBJ2-3; 7 nucleotides line up with TRBD2. CDR3 length equals 15 residues. Germline-derived CDR1 and CDR2 are SGHRS and YFSETQ. Losses at the gene ends were 0 bases for V and 1 base for J; bases not matched to a gene: 2.